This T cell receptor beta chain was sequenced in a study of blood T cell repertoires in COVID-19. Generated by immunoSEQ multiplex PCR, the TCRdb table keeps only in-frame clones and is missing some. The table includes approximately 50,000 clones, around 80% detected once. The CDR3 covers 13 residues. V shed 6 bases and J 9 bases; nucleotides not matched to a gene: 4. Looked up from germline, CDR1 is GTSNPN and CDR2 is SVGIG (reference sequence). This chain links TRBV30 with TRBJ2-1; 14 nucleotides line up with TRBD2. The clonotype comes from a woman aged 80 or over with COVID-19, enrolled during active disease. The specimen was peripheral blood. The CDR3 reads CACQGLAGVEQFF. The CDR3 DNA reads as TGTGCCTGCCAGGGACTAGCGGGAGTTGAGCAGTTCTTC.